The 4 T cell receptor beta chains given below trace back to one sample, sequenced in a study of T cells expressing NK-cell markers. TCRdb reanalyzed the 5' RACE reads, giving one entry per CDR3 protein sequence and no DNA. In total, the table holds about 180,000 distinct CDR3 sequences. The material sequenced was blood T cells: a sorted CD56 or NKG2C T cell subset, CD4+ or CD8+ T cells, or bulk PBMC T cells (not recorded which). Every receptor here comes from a man between 18 and 69 years old in good health.

This chain joins TRBV5-6 and TRBJ2-7; lacking DNA, the TRBD1 call made by TCRdb goes unchecked. CDR1 and CDR2 from the germline V gene are SGHDT and YYEEEE. The CDR3 extends over 16 amino acids. The CDR3 is CASSLLGRGISYEQYF.

The chain has TRBV24-1 and TRBJ2-1; TCRdb reports TRBD1, a call that lacks DNA to check it against. This CDR3 comprises 13 residues. Germline V gene data show CDR1 as KGHDR and CDR2 as SFDVKD. The chain's CDR3 is CATSDLRQGKQFF.

The chain carries TRBV28 and TRBJ2-1; as DNA is missing, the TRBD1 call by TCRdb cannot be tested. The CDR3 length is 14 residues. Germline V gene data show CDR1 as MDHEN and CDR2 as SYDVKM. CDR3: CASKGTGVYGEQFF.

CDR3: CSTSGTGDTEAFF. The J gene is TRBJ1-1, the V gene TRBV20-1; TCRdb names TRBD1, which stays unverified in the absence of DNA. The CDR3 covers 13 residues. The germline gives CDR1 DFQATT, CDR2 SNEGSKA (reference sequence).